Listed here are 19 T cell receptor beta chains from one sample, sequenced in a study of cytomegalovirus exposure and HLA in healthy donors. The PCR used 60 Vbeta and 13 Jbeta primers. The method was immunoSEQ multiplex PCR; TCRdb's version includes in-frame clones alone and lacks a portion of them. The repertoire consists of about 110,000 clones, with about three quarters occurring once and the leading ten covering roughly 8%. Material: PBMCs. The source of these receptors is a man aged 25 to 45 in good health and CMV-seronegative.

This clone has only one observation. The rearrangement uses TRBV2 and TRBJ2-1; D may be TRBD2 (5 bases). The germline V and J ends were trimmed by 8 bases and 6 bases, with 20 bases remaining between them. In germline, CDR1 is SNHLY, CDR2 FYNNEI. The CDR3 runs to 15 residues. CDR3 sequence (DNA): TGTGCCAGCCTTGCCGGCACTAGTCCTTCCAATGAGCAGTTCTTC. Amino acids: CASLAGTSPSNEQFF.

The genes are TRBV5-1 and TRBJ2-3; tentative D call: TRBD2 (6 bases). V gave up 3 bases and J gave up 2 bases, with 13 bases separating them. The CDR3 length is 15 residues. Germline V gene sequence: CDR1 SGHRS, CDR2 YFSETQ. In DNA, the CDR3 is TGCGCCAGCAGCTCGGGGGACGGCTACACAGATACGCAGTATTTT. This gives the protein CASSSGDGYTDTQYF.

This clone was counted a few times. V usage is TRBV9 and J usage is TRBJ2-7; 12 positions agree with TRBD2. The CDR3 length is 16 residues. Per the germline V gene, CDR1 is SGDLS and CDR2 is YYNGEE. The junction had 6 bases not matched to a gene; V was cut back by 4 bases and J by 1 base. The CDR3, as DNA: TGTGCCAGCAGCCCCGGACTAGCGGGAAAATCCTACGAGCAGTACTTC. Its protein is CASSPGLAGKSYEQYF.

CDR3 residues: CASSQEGGTQYF. The CDR3 DNA follows: TGCGCCAGCAGCCAAGAAGGAGGTACGCAGTATTTT. This chain links TRBV4-1 with TRBJ2-3, with D possibly matching TRBD2 (5 bases). The CDR3 is made up of 12 amino acids. Germline CDR1 MGHRA, CDR2 YSYEKL. The ends were cut back, 0 bases at V and 8 bases at J, with 6 bases in the middle.

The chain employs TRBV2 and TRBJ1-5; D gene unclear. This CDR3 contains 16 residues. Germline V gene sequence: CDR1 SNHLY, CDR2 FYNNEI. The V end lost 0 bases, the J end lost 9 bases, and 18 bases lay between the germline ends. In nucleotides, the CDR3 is TGTGCCAGCAGTGAAGCGCTTCGGGCCAACGGAGGGCCCCAGCATTTT. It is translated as CASSEALRANGGPQHF.

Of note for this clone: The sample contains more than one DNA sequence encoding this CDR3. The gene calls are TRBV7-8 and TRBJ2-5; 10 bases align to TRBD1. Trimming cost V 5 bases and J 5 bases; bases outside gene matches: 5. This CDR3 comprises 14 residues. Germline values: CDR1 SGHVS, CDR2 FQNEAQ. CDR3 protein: CASSQTGGGETQYF. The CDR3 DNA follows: TGTGCCAGCAGCCAGACAGGGGGCGGTGAGACCCAGTACTTC.

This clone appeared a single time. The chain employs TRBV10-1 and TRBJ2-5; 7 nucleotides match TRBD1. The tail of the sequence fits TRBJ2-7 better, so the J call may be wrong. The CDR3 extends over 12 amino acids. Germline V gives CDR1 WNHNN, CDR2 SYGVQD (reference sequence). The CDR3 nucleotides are TGCGCCAGCAACAGGGGAGCTACCGAGCAGTACTTC. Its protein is CASNRGATEQYF.

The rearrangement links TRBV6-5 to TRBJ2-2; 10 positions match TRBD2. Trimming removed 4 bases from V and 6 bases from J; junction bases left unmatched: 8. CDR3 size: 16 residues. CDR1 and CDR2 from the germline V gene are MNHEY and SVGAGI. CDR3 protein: CASSSLSGRASGELFF. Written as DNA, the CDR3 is TGTGCCAGCAGTTCCCTAAGCGGGAGGGCCTCCGGGGAGCTGTTTTTT.

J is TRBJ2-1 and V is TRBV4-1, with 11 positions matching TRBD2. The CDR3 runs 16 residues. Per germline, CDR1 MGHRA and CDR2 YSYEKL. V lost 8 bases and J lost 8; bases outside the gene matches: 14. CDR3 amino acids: CASGGSSGGARDEQFF. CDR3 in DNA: TGCGCCAGCGGAGGAAGTAGCGGGGGGGCCAGGGATGAGCAGTTCTTC.

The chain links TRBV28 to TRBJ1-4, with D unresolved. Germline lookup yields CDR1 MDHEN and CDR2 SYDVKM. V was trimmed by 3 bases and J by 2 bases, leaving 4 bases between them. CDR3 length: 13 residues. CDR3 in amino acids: CASSFGTNEKLFF. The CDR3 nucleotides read TGTGCCAGCAGTTTCGGTACTAATGAAAAACTGTTTTTT.

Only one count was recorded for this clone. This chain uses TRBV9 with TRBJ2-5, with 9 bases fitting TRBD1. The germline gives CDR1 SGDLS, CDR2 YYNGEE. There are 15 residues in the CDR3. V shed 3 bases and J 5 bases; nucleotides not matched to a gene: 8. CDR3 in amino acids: CASSGGQGRSETQYF. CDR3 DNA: TGTGCCAGCAGCGGCGGACAGGGGAGGAGTGAGACCCAGTACTTC.

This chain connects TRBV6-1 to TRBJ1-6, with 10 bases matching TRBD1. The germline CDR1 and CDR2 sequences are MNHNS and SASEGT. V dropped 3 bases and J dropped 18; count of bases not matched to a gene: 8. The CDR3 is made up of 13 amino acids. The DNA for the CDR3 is TGTGCCAGCAGTGAGGTGTGGGGGACAGGGGACCACTTT. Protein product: CASSEVWGTGDHF.

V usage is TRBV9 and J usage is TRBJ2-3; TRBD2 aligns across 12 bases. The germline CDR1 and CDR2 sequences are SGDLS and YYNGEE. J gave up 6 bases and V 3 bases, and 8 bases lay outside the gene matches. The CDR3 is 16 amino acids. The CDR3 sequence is CASSATSGRPSDTQYF. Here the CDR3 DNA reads TGTGCCAGCAGCGCAACTAGCGGGAGGCCCTCGGATACGCAGTATTTT.

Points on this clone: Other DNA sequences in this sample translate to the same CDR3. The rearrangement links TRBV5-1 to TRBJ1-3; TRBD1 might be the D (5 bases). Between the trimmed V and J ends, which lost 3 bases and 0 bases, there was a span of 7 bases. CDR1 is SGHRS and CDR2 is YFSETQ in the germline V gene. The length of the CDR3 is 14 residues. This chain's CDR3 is CASSSDSSGNTIYF. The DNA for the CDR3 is TGCGCCAGCAGCTCAGACAGCTCTGGAAACACCATATATTTT.

CDR3 in amino acids: CASSERGSVSYEQYF. In nucleotides, the CDR3 is TGTGCCAGCAGTGAACGGGGGAGCGTATCCTACGAGCAGTACTTC. This chain joins TRBV6-1 and TRBJ2-7, with D tentatively TRBD2 (6 bases). The CDR3 covers 15 residues. V was cut by 2 bases and J by 1 base, with 12 bases left in between. CDR1 MNHNS and CDR2 SASEGT come from the germline V gene.

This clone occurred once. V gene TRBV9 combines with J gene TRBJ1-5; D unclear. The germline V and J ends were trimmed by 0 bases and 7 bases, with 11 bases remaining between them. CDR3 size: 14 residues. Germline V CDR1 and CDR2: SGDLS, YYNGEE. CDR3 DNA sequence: TGTGCCAGCAGCGTAGATCAGGAGGGACAGCCCCAGCATTTT. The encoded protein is CASSVDQEGQPQHF. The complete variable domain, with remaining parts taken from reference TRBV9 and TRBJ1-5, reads DSGVTQTPKHLITATGQRVTLRCSPRSGDLSVYWYQQSLDQGLQFLIQYYNGEERAKGNILERFSAQQFPDLHSELNLSSLELGDSALYFCASSVDQEGQPQHFGDGTRLSIL.

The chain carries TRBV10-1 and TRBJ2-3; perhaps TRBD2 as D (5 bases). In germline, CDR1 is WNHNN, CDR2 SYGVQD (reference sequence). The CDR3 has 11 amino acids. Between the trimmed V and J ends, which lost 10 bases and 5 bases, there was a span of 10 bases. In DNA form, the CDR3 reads TGCGCCACCTCCCGGGGAGATACGCAGTATTTT. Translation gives CATSRGDTQYF.

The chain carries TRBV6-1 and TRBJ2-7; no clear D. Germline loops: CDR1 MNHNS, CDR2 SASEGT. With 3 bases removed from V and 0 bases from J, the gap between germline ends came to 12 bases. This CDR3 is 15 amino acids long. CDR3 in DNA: TGTGCCAGCAGTGACAGTTTCCTCAACTCCTACGAGCAGTACTTC. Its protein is CASSDSFLNSYEQYF.

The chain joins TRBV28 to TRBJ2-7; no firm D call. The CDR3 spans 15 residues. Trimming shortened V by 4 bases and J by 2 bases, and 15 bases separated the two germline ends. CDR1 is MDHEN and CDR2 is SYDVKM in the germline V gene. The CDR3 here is CASSSRIGLTYEQYF. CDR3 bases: TGTGCCAGCAGTTCCAGGATCGGTTTGACCTACGAGCAGTACTTC.